The rows below give T cell receptor beta chains drawn from one sample of a study of shared clonotypes between healthy human individuals. Repertoires were generated with immunoSEQ multiplex PCR, while TCRdb's copy carries only in-frame clones and drops some. The table shows approximately 530,000 clones, with approximately 95% occurring only once. The sample was naive CD4+ T cells sorted from blood. Every receptor here comes from a woman in her twenties or thirties in good health. CDR3s include the opening cysteine and the closing phenylalanine or tryptophan. Each record gives: J gene, V gene, CDR3 length, D gene, clone size, CDR3 DNA, CDR3 protein. The D gene is left open where the match is weak. Expanded clones are given a class, and other clones once, few, many or no size at all.

TRBJ2-7,TRBV18,18,TRBD2,NA,TGTGCCAGCTCACCACCGGGACTAGCGGGAGGATTCTCCTACGAGCAGTACTTC,CASSPPGLAGGFSYEQYF
TRBJ2-1,TRBV19,16,NA,NA,TGTGCCAGTAGTATGGGCGGGACACACGTCTACAATGAGCAGTTCTTC,CASSMGGTHVYNEQFF
TRBJ2-7,TRBV6-1,15,NA,NA,TGTGCCAGTACAGGAGAGACCACAGGGACTTACGAGCAGTACTTC,CASTGETTGTYEQYF
TRBJ1-3,TRBV29-1,14,NA,NA,TGCAGCGTTGGATCGGACACCTCTGGAAACACCATATATTTT,CSVGSDTSGNTIYF
TRBJ2-5,TRBV5-1,13,TRBD1,NA,TGCGCCAGCAGCGTGGACAGGGGAGAGACCCAGTACTTC,CASSVDRGETQYF
TRBJ1-3,TRBV6-1,14,NA,NA,TGTGCCAGCAGGACGGGGCCCTCTGGAAACACCATATATTTT,CASRTGPSGNTIYF
TRBJ1-1,TRBV19,14,TRBD1,once,TGTGCCAGTAGTATGGGACAGGATGTCTCCCGAGCTTTCTTT,CASSMGQDVSRAFF
TRBJ2-7,TRBV7-2,14,TRBD2,once,TGTGCCAGCAGCTTTAGCGGGAGTGGCTACGAGCAGTACTTC,CASSFSGSGYEQYF
TRBJ2-3,TRBV6-4,14,NA,NA,TGTGCCAGCAGTGACCCCCACCACACAGATACGCAGTATTTT,CASSDPHHTDTQYF
TRBJ1-5,TRBV27,15,NA,NA,TGTGCCAGCAGGGTCGGGCAGGGTAGCAATCAGCCCCAGCATTTT,CASRVGQGSNQPQHF
TRBJ2-7,TRBV6-5,15,TRBD1,NA,TGTGCCAGCAGTTACGCCGTGGGACAGGGTTACGAGCAGTACTTC,CASSYAVGQGYEQYF
TRBJ2-1,TRBV7-2,14,TRBD2,NA,TGTGCCAGCAGCTTGGCTAGCGGATACAATGAGCAGTTCTTC,CASSLASGYNEQFF
TRBJ1-4,TRBV6-5,15,TRBD1,NA,TGTGCCAGCAGTCCACAGACAGGGGCTAATGAAAAACTGTTTTTT,CASSPQTGANEKLFF
TRBJ2-5,TRBV13,11,NA,NA,TGTGCCAGCAGTCTACAAGAGACCCAGTACTTC,CASSLQETQYF
TRBJ2-4,TRBV7-9,14,TRBD1,once,TGTGCCAGCAGCTTAGGAGGGGGCATTGGCATTCAGTACTTC,CASSLGGGIGIQYF
TRBJ1-4,TRBV15,14,NA,NA,TGTGCCACCAGCAGAGATCCCCTTAAGGAAAAACTGTTTTTT,CATSRDPLKEKLFF
TRBJ2-3,TRBV27,17,NA,NA,TGTGCCAGCAGTTTACGGCAGAAACCTTTTAGCACAGATACGCAGTATTTT,CASSLRQKPFSTDTQYF
TRBJ2-1,TRBV7-8,16,TRBD2,NA,TGTGCCAGCACACCCCTTGGGGCTAGCGGGAGTTATGAGCAGTTCTTC,CASTPLGASGSYEQFF
TRBJ1-1,TRBV5-1,15,TRBD1,NA,TGCGCCAGCAGCCTGGGGACAGGGAAGGCCACTGAAGCTTTCTTT,CASSLGTGKATEAFF
TRBJ1-5,TRBV28,18,NA,NA,TGTGCCAGCAGTTCTCCAAAAAGGTCCCGAGCCAACAATCAGCCCCAGCATTTT,CASSSPKRSRANNQPQHF
TRBJ1-1,TRBV28,15,TRBD1,NA,TGTGCCAGCAGAAGAACCGGGACAGCGAACACTGAAGCTTTCTTT,CASRRTGTANTEAFF
TRBJ2-3,TRBV7-6,14,NA,NA,TGTGCCAGCAGCTTAGTACAGAGCACAGATACGCAGTATTTT,CASSLVQSTDTQYF
TRBJ1-2,TRBV28,16,NA,NA,TGTGCCAGCAGTTTAACCGGAGGCGGGGGAGACTATGGCTACACCTTC,CASSLTGGGGDYGYTF
TRBJ2-7,TRBV18,12,NA,NA,TGTGCCAGCTCACCAGTGACCTACGAGCAGTACTTC,CASSPVTYEQYF
TRBJ2-1,TRBV5-1,16,TRBD2,once,TGCGCCAGCAGCTTAACTAGCGTTATGAGGAAGAGTGAGCAGTTCTTC,CASSLTSVMRKSEQFF
TRBJ1-5,TRBV7-2,14,NA,NA,TGTGCCAGCAGCCCTCAACCAAGCGATCAGCCCCAGCATTTT,CASSPQPSDQPQHF
TRBJ1-6,TRBV28,15,NA,NA,TGTGCCAGCAGACCCCCCGGATCTTTGGGTTCACCCCTCCACTTT,CASRPPGSLGSPLHF
TRBJ2-1,TRBV18,14,TRBD2,once,TGTGCCAGCTCACCGGGACTACTTTACAATGAGCAGTTCTTC,CASSPGLLYNEQFF
TRBJ2-5,TRBV11-3,13,TRBD1,NA,TGTGCCAGCAGCGGGGACAGAGAAGGGACCCAGTACTTC,CASSGDREGTQYF